The T cell receptor beta chain under discussion was sequenced for a study of blood T cell repertoires in COVID-19 (dated by TCRdb to the early 2020s). With respect to the entire study: The collaborator samples originated in the United States, Italy and Spain and spanned the acute and convalescent phases of COVID-19. The repertoires were made available in a free public database intended to serve as a resource for research on the immune response to SARS-CoV-2. Deeply sampled blood TCRbeta repertoires from subjects exposed to, actively infected with, or recovered from COVID-19 were included in the dataset. Sample metadata almost always included a de-identified subject ID, COVID-19 status, age in years and sex. Where HLA class I and class II types were available, the types were taken from metadata supplied by the sample provider, not from assay-based typing. Samples were obtained from the ongoing ImmuneRACE study (first 160 participants) and from 950 to 1,500 subjects provided by 6 global collaborators. The material from the prospective study consisted of cDNA or gDNA derived from T cells, B-cell-depleted T cells, or PBMCs. General conclusions and limits of the study: The quantity of clinical and demographic metadata differed by source and by participant and was supplied without curation.

As for this clone: The specificity of this receptor is unknown. No per-base quality is available; no much larger clone lies one base away.

TCRbeta CDR3 regions were amplified from genomic DNA using the immunoSEQ Assay, a bias-controlled multiplex PCR. On the study's bioinformatics: Within the assay, amplification of reference gene primers was used to estimate how many nucleated cells each sample contained. Sequence reads were collapsed and filtered to measure the absolute abundance of every unique TCRbeta CDR3 rearrangement. For each sample, productive Simpson clonality was calculated as the square root of Simpson's diversity index across productive rearrangements. TCRdb mirrors the immuneACCESS table, restricted to in-frame sequences. Some clones are absent from its copies; in checked studies, under half trace to an unresolved V gene, and the reason for the others is unknown. Clone size and the V and J calls come from that table; the DNA yielded D and trimming. This sample holds a few hundred thousand clones; approximately 79% were observed only once. 4.1% of the sample is in the top ten clones.

In the prospective study, participants were roughly 18 to 90 years old, resided in approximately 22 geographic areas of the United States, and were enrolled through a virtual design. Cohort assignment in the prospective study relied on participant-reported clinical history from a screening survey and a study questionnaire. In the prospective study, mobile phlebotomists collected whole blood, serum and a nasopharyngeal or oropharyngeal swab from each participant. Participants in the prospective study had the option to provide additional blood draws and questionnaires over an approximately 2-month period. Blood samples from the prospective study were shipped frozen or at room temperature prior to DNA extraction. Looking up the germline V gene yields CDR1 KGHDR and CDR2 SFDVKD. Deletion took 2 bases off V and 1 base off J, with a span of 13 bases between the germline ends. From the cysteine through the phenylalanine, the CDR3 covers 16 amino acids. Only the CDR3 part of the read is kept: 48 bases, read in frame from the first base.

This TCR derives from a man aged 25-45 years with acute COVID-19. The chain links TRBV24-1 with TRBJ1-1; no D gene is confidently identified. The specimen was PBMCs or T cells enriched from blood (not recorded which). CDR3 region: CATSDSMRGSNTEAFF. At the DNA level, the sequence is TGTGCCACCAGTGATTCCATGCGAGGGTCGAACACTGAAGCTTTCTTT.